The 19 T cell receptor beta chains listed next were all sequenced from one sample in a study of T-cell memory formation after mild COVID-19 (dated by TCRdb to the early 2020s). Preparation of the library involved 5' RACE. Sequencer: Illumina NovaSeq 6000. TCRdb trimmed public reads at Q25 via fastp, called clones via MiXCR and kept in-frame beta chains. Duplicate CDR3 protein sequences are folded into a single record with the most common DNA and genes. The sample includes 130,000 to 150,000 distinct CDR3 sequences, with under 7% observed a single time. The ten largest clones capture approximately 2.2% of the sample. Sequenced: PBMCs or a T cell subset sorted from them (not recorded which). The source is an adult woman who had mild COVID-19 (a few samples of this study predate the infection). The sample titles of this study are shuffled in the database, so cell type and time point are left out; the donor was told from shared clones.

Many counts were recorded for this clonotype. The chain recombines TRBV11-2 with TRBJ2-7; a weak D match, TRBD1 (5 bases). Germline V gene lookup returns CDR1 SGHAT and CDR2 FQNNGV. Between the trimmed V and J ends, which lost 0 bases and 4 bases, there was a span of 10 bases. The CDR3 is 14 residues long. CDR3 residues: CASSLEGRVYEQYF. DNA of the CDR3: TGTGCCAGCAGCTTAGAGGGCAGGGTATACGAGCAGTACTTC.

This clonotype was seen once. This chain joins TRBV29-1 and TRBJ2-3; no firm D call. V lost 1 base to trimming and J lost 1 base, with 9 bases between them. The CDR3 has 14 residues. Looked up from germline, CDR1 is SQVTM and CDR2 is ANQGSEA. The CDR3 reads CSVEAALRTDTQYF. As DNA, the CDR3 is TGCAGCGTTGAAGCGGCCCTCCGCACAGATACGCAGTATTTT.

The sample holds a few counts of this clonotype. This rearrangement joins TRBV11-2 to TRBJ2-7, with TRBD2 identical over 10 bases. CDR1 and CDR2 from the germline V gene are SGHAT and FQNNGV. J lost 8 bases, V lost 2 bases, and 18 bases had no gene match. There are 18 residues in the CDR3. The CDR3 spells CASSLLTSGKGSPGQQYF. CDR3 bases: TGTGCCAGCAGCTTACTTACTAGCGGGAAAGGGTCACCGGGACAGCAGTACTTC.

This clonotype was detected ten times or more. The chain is built from TRBV6-5 and TRBJ1-2; TRBD1 matches 9 bases. This CDR3 has 15 residues. V lost 6 bases, J lost 8 bases, and 13 bases stayed unmatched. Germline CDR1 is MNHEY and CDR2 is SVGAGI. The CDR3 region has the DNA TGTGCCAGCAGCTATGACAGGGGGGGTCTCTACGGCTACACCTTC. Translation gives CASSYDRGGLYGYTF.

There are a few counts of this clonotype. The chain links TRBV18 to TRBJ1-6; 7 bases match TRBD1. The CDR3 contains 16 residues. V lost 4 bases to trimming and J lost 4 bases; unmatched junction nucleotides: 7. Germline assignment: CDR1 KGHSH and CDR2 LQKENI. The CDR3 sequence: CASSLQRDSYNSPLHF. The CDR3 bases are TGTGCCAGCTCACTACAACGGGACAGTTATAATTCACCCCTCCACTTT.

This clonotype was recorded at least ten times. V usage is TRBV7-2 and J usage is TRBJ2-2; D might be TRBD2 (6 bases). Germline loops: CDR1 SGHTA, CDR2 FQGNSA. This CDR3 is 16 amino acids long. V dropped 1 base and J dropped 3 bases, with 12 bases sitting between them. The CDR3 spells CASSLETGAYTGELFF. The CDR3 bases are TGTGCCAGCAGCTTAGAAACGGGAGCTTACACCGGGGAGCTGTTTTTT.

J is TRBJ2-5 and V is TRBV5-1, with D perhaps TRBD1 or TRBD2 (5 bases each). Germline-derived CDR1 and CDR2 are SGHRS and YFSETQ. The CDR3 extends over 16 amino acids. Trimming stripped 1 base from V and 0 bases from J, with 13 bases between. The CDR3 sequence: CASSLSPGPDQETQYF. For the CDR3, the DNA is TGCGCCAGCAGCTTGTCGCCGGGGCCTGACCAAGAGACCCAGTACTTC.

This clonotype was picked up a small number of times. V is TRBV3-1 and J is TRBJ2-3; 7 positions match TRBD2. Trimming cost V 3 bases and J 2 bases; bases outside gene matches: 5. The CDR3 spans 15 residues. Germline loops: CDR1 LGHDT, CDR2 YNNKEL (reference sequence). CDR3 in amino acids: CASSQRESYTDTQYF. DNA for the CDR3: TGTGCCAGCAGCCAGCGGGAGAGTTACACAGATACGCAGTATTTT.

The chain combines TRBV12-3 or TRBV12-4 with TRBJ2-3, with 14 bases that match TRBD2. V shed 8 bases and J 0 bases; nucleotides not matched to a gene: 7. CDR3 length: 17 residues. CDR3 sequence reads: CASSRTSGGLSTDTQYF. The CDR3 region has the DNA TGTGCCAGCTCTCGGACTAGCGGGGGGCTGAGCACAGATACGCAGTATTTT.

This clonotype was recorded a few times. The chain combines TRBV5-1 with TRBJ2-2; 10 bases agree with TRBD1. This CDR3 comprises 14 residues. Germline CDR1 is SGHRS and CDR2 is YFSETQ. V was clipped by 4 bases and J by 6 bases; unmatched bases: 3. The CDR3 loop is CASSPGTGAGELFF. The CDR3 DNA follows: TGCGCCAGCAGCCCAGGGACAGGGGCCGGGGAGCTGTTTTTT.

This clonotype has a handful of counts. The chain employs TRBV20-1 and TRBJ2-3, with D perhaps matching TRBD1 (5 bases). V gave up 6 bases and J gave up 0 bases, with 13 bases separating them. The CDR3 runs to 14 residues. Per the germline V gene, CDR1 is DFQATT and CDR2 is SNEGSKA (reference sequence). CDR3 bases: TGCAGTGCGAAAGGAACAGGCAGCACAGATACGCAGTATTTT. It codes for CSAKGTGSTDTQYF.

The V call is TRBV4-2, the J call TRBJ1-1; 9 bases are shared with TRBD1. V lost 6 bases, J lost 5 bases, and 31 bases stayed unmatched. The CDR3 sequence is 22 residues long. Germline V gene data show CDR1 as LGHNA and CDR2 as YNFKEQ. DNA of the CDR3: TGTGCCAGCAGACCGGACCCCCAAGTCACCGGGACAGGGTTGGATGTGAGGACTGAAGCTTTCTTT. Protein sequence: CASRPDPQVTGTGLDVRTEAFF.

This clonotype was found many times. The J gene is TRBJ1-1, the V gene TRBV7-3; D remains unclear. CDR1 SGHTA and CDR2 FQGTGA come from the germline V gene. Trimming cost V 5 bases and J 1 base, with 8 bases left between them. The CDR3 contains 13 residues. CDR3 in amino acids: CASSQGRNTEAFF. CDR3 coding DNA: TGTGCCAGCAGCCAAGGGCGGAACACTGAAGCTTTCTTT.

This clonotype was observed many times. The chain employs TRBV5-1 and TRBJ2-7, with 7 positions matching TRBD1. The CDR3 extends over 13 amino acids. Germline V gene lookup returns CDR1 SGHRS and CDR2 YFSETQ. Trimming took 3 bases from V and 1 from J; bases not matched to a gene: 1. The CDR3 DNA reads TGCGCCAGCAGCTGGGACAGTTCCTACGAGCAGTACTTC. It encodes CASSWDSSYEQYF.

This clonotype was observed a handful of times. The chain couples TRBV5-1 to TRBJ2-7, with D unresolved. The CDR3 is 19 amino acids. V gave up 2 bases and J gave up 2 bases, with 26 bases separating them. Germline assignment: CDR1 SGHRS and CDR2 YFSETQ. The CDR3 DNA reads as TGCGCCAGCAGCTTACGACCGATGTTTGGGTTTGGGTTTGCCTACGAGCAGTACTTC. Its protein is CASSLRPMFGFGFAYEQYF.

This clonotype was counted at least ten times. This rearrangement joins TRBV20-1 to TRBJ2-3; 8 bases match TRBD2. CDR1 and CDR2 from the germline V gene are DFQATT and SNEGSKA (reference sequence). The junction had 7 bases not matched to a gene; V was cut back by 3 bases and J by 2 bases. The CDR3 is made up of 15 amino acids. The CDR3 loop is CSARGQRGHTDTQYF. The CDR3, as DNA: TGCAGTGCTAGGGGCCAGCGGGGGCACACAGATACGCAGTATTTT.

This clonotype was found a few times. This chain uses TRBV25-1 with TRBJ2-2; D is perhaps TRBD1 or TRBD2 (5 bases each). The CDR3 covers 16 residues. Germline CDR1 and CDR2: MGHDK and SYGVNS. Trimming cost V 6 bases and J 4 bases, with 18 bases left between them. The CDR3 DNA sequence: TGTGCCAGCAGGGATGAAATTGATGGGGGCACCGGGGAGCTGTTTTTT. Its protein is CASRDEIDGGTGELFF.

This clonotype has just a few counts. A read error may explain this, as a much larger clone is one base away. The chain recombines TRBV6-6 with TRBJ2-7; perhaps D is TRBD1 or TRBD2 (5 bases each). V lost 5 bases, J lost 2 bases, and 22 bases lay in between. Per the germline V gene, CDR1 is MNHNY and CDR2 is SVGAGI (reference sequence). The CDR3 is 17 residues long. CDR3 protein: CASSLPTRDQRAYEQYF. The CDR3 region has the DNA TGTGCCAGCAGTCTACCGACCCGGGACCAGAGGGCCTACGAGCAGTACTTC.

The table lists this clonotype with many counts. The chain's CDR3 is CASSFSSGGFQETQYF. The DNA of the CDR3 is TGTGCCAGCAGCTTTAGTAGCGGGGGCTTCCAAGAGACCCAGTACTTC. The chain carries TRBV7-9 and TRBJ2-5; 9 bases are shared with TRBD2. The CDR3 runs 16 residues. Trimming cost V 3 bases and J 1 base; bases outside gene matches: 6. Germline values: CDR1 SEHNR, CDR2 FQNEAQ (reference sequence).